This TCR beta chain was sequenced in a study of a mutant IDH1 vaccine in newly diagnosed glioma. About the study: Beginning 4-6 weeks after radiotherapy alone, or with temozolomide cycles, vaccination took place. Prior therapy was radiotherapy, temozolomide, or both; most received both.

Time point: week 47, end of study. Every vaccination contained 300 ug of the mutant IDH1 20-mer peptide and was paired with topical imiquimod. Patients carried new grade 3 or 4 IDH1-mutant astrocytomas lacking nuclear ATRX. With respect to this clone: Its antigen is not identified.

V lost 3 bases and J 5 bases, leaving 11 bases between the germline ends. This CDR3 has 14 amino acids. Germline CDR1 LNHNV, CDR2 YYDKDF (reference sequence). Generated by immunoSEQ multiplex PCR, the TCRdb table keeps only in-frame clones and is missing some. The sample comprises 24,000 or so clones, 84% of which are singletons, and 2.8% rests with the top ten. The sample here was PBMCs, taken from a glioma patient whose treatment included an IDH1 peptide vaccine. The rearrangement uses TRBV15 and TRBJ1-5, with D unresolved. This sequence originates from a man in his forties with glioma. DNA of the CDR3: TGTGCCACCAGCAGGAGGCGCGAGGATCAGCCCCAGCATTTT. This codes for CATSRRREDQPQHF.